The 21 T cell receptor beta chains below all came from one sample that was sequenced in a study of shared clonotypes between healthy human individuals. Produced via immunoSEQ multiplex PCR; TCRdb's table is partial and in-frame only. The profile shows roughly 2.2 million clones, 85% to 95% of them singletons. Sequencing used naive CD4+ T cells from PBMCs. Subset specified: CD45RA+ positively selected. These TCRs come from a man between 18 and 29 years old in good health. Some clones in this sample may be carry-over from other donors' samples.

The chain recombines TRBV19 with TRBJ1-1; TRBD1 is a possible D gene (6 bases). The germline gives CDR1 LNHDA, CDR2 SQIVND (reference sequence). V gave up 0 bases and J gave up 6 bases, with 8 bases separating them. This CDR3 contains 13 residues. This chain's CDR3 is CASSIDRGSEAFF. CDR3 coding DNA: TGTGCCAGTAGTATAGACAGGGGCTCTGAAGCTTTCTTT.

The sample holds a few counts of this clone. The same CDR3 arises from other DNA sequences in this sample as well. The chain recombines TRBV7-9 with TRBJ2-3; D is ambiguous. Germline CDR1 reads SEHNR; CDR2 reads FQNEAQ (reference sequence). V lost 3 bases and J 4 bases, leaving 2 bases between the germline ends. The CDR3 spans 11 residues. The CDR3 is CASSFADTQYF. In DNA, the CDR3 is TGTGCCAGCAGCTTCGCAGATACGCAGTATTTT.

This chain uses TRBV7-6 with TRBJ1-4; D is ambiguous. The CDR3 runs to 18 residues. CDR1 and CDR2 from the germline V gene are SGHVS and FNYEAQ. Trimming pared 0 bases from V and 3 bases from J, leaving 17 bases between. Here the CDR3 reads CASSLALGHVGANEKLFF. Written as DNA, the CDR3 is TGTGCCAGCAGCTTAGCACTAGGGCACGTCGGGGCTAATGAAAAACTGTTTTTT.

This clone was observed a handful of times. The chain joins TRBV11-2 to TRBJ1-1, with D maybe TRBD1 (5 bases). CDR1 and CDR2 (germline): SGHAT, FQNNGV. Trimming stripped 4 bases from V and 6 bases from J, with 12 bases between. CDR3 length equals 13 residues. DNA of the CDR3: TGTGCCAGCAGCTCGGGGCGGAGGGCTGAAGCTTTCTTT. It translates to CASSSGRRAEAFF.

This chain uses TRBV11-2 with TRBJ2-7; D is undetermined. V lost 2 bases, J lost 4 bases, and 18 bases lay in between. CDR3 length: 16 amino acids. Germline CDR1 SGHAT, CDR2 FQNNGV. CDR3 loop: CASSLNQAPLGYEQYF. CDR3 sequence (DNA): TGTGCCAGCAGCTTAAACCAAGCCCCCCTTGGTTACGAGCAGTACTTC.

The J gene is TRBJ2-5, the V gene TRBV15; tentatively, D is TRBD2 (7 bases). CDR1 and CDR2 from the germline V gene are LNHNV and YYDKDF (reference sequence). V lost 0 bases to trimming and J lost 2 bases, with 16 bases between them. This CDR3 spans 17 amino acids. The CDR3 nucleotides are TGTGCCACCAGCAGAGATGCGAAACAGGGACTACAAGAGACCCAGTACTTC. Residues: CATSRDAKQGLQETQYF. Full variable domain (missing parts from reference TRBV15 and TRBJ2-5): DAMVIQNPRYQVTQFGKPVTLSCSQTLNHNVMYWYQQKSSQAPKLLFHYYDKDFNNEADTPDNFQSRRPNTSFCFLDIRSPGLGDTAMYLCATSRDAKQGLQETQYFGPGTRLLVL.

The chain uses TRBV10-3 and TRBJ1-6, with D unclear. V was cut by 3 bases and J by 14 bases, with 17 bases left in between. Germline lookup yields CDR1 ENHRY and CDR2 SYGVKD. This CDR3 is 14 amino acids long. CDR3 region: CAISDSRGGSALHF. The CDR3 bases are TGTGCCATCAGTGATTCCAGAGGAGGGTCAGCCCTCCACTTT.

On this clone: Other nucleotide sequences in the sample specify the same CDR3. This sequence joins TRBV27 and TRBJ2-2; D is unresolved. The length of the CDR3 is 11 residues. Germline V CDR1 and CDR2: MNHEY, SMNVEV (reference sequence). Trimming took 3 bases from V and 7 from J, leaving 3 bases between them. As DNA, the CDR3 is TGTGCCAGCAGTTTGAACGGGGAGCTGTTTTTT. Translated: CASSLNGELFF.

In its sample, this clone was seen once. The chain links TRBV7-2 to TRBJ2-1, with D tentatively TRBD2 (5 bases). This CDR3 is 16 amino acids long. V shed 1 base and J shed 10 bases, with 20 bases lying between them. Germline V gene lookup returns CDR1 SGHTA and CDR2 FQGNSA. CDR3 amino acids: CASSLVVLEGRTEQFF. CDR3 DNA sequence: TGTGCCAGCAGCTTAGTTGTCCTTGAGGGAAGGACGGAGCAGTTCTTC.

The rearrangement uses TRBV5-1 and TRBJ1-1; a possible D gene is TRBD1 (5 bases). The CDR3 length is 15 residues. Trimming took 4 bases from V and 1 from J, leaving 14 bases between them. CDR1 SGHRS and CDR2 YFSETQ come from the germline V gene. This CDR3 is CASSSSGTANTEAFF. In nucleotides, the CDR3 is TGCGCCAGCAGCAGCTCCGGGACGGCGAACACTGAAGCTTTCTTT.

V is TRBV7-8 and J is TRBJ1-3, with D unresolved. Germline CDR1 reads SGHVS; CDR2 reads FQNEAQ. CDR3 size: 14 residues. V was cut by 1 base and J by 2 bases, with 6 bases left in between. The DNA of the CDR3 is TGTGCCAGCAGCTTAGGTAGTCCTGGAAACACCATATATTTT. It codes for CASSLGSPGNTIYF.

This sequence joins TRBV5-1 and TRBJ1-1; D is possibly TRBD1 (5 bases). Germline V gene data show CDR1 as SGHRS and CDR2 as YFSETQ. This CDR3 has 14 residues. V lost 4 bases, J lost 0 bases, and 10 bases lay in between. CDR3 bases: TGCGCCAGCAGCGAGACAGACTTGAACACTGAAGCTTTCTTT. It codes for CASSETDLNTEAFF.

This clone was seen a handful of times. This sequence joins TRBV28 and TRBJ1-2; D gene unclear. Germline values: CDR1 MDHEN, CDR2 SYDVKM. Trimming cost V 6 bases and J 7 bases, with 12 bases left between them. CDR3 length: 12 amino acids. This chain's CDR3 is CASSLESGGYTF. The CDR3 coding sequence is TGTGCCAGCAGCCTCGAGAGTGGTGGCTACACCTTC.

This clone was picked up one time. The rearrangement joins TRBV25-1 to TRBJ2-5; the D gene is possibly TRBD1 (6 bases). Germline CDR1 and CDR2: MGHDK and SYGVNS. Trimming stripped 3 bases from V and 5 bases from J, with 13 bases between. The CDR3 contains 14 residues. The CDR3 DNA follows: TGTGCCAGCAGTGACGCAGGGGTTCGCGAGACCCAGTACTTC. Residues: CASSDAGVRETQYF.

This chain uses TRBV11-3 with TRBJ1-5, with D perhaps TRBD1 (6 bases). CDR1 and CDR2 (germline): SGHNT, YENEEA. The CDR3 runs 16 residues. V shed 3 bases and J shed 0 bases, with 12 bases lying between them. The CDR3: CASSFGGPVSNQPQHF. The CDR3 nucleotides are TGTGCCAGCAGCTTTGGGGGGCCCGTTAGCAATCAGCCCCAGCATTTT.

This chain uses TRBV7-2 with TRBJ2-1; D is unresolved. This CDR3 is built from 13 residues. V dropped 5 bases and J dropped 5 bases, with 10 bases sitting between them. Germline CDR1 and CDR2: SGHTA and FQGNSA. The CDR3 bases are TGTGCCAGCAGCCGTGGACCAAACAATGAGCAGTTCTTC. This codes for CASSRGPNNEQFF. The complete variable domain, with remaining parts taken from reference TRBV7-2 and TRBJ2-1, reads GAGVSQSPSNKVTEKGKDVELRCDPISGHTALYWYRQSLGQGLEFLIYFQGNSAPDKSGLPSDRFSAERTGGSVSTLTIQRTQQEDSAVYLCASSRGPNNEQFFGPGTRLTVL.

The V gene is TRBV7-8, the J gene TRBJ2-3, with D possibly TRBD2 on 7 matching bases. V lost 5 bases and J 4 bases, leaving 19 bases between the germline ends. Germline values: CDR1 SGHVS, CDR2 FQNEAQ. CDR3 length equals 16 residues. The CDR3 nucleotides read TGTGCCAGCAGCGCCGCGGGGGCGTCATCAGCAGATACGCAGTATTTT. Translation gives CASSAAGASSADTQYF.

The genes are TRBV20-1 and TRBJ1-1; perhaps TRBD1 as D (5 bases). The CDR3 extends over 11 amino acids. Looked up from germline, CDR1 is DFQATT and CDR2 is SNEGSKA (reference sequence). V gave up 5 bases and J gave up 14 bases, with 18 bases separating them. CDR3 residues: CSAGGTDPSFF. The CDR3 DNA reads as TGCAGTGCTGGGGGGACTGACCCGAGCTTCTTT.

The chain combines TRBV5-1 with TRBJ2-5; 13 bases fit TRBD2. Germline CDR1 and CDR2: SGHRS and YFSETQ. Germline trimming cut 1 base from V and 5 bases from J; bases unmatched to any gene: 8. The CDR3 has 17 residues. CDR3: CASSLILAGGLVETQYF. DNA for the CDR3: TGCGCCAGCAGCTTGATACTAGCGGGAGGGTTGGTTGAGACCCAGTACTTC.

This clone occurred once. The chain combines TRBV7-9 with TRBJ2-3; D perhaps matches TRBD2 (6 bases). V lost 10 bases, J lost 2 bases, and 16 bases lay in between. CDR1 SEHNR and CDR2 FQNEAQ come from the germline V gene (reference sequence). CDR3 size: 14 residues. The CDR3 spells CAISRLDNTDTQYF. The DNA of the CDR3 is TGTGCCATCTCGAGACTAGACAACACAGATACGCAGTATTTT.

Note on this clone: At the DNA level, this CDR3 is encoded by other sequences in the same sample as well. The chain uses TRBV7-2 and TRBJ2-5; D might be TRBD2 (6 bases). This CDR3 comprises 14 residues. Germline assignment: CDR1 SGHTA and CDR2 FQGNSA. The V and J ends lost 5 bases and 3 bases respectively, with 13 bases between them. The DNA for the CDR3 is TGTGCCAGCAGCCCTAAGACGGGGGAAGAGACCCAGTACTTC. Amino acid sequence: CASSPKTGEETQYF.